The subject of this entry is one T cell receptor beta chain. The data stem from a study of blood T cell repertoires in COVID-19. Here immunoSEQ multiplex PCR was the method, and the copy in TCRdb shows in-frame clones only, minus some. The table includes some 130,000 clones, around four fifths detected once. The trim removed 3 bases at V and 0 bases at J, leaving 5 bases unmatched. The germline V gene encodes CDR1 LNHNV and CDR2 YYDKDF (reference sequence). The CDR3 is 17 residues long. The origin of this receptor is a man older than 75 with acute or convalescent COVID-19. This chain links TRBV15 with TRBJ2-6, with 7 bases that match TRBD1. Source material: peripheral blood. The CDR3 sequence: CATSSRDSYSGANVLTF. CDR3 nucleotides: TGTGCCACCAGCAGCCGGGACAGTTACTCTGGGGCCAACGTCCTGACTTTC.